Each of the 29 T cell receptor beta chains below was sequenced from the same sample in a study of immune cell composition in non-small cell lung cancer (dated by TCRdb to between 2016 and 2019). Library preparation was by the immunoSEQ multiplex PCR assay. In its TCRdb copy, this immuneACCESS table keeps in-frame sequences only and misses some clones. Where compared with another copy, unresolved V genes explain less than half of these, and the others have no known cause. This sample is represented by several thousand clones; 76% of them were singletons. Roughly 9% of the sample rests with the top ten. The sample taken for sequencing was lung tumor tissue. Receptors originate from a human donor with non-small cell lung cancer.

This clone was picked up a small number of times. The V and J genes are TRBV11-2 and TRBJ2-7, with TRBD2 as a possible D gene (6 bases). With 1 base removed from V and 6 bases from J, the gap between germline ends came to 13 bases. CDR1 and CDR2 (germline): SGHAT, FQNNGV. This CDR3 is built from 14 residues. CDR3: CASSLGRGSLEQYF. CDR3 nucleotide sequence: TGTGCCAGCAGCTTAGGGAGGGGTAGCCTCGAGCAGTACTTC.

This chain links TRBV2 with TRBJ2-5; 8 bases match TRBD1. CDR1 and CDR2 (germline): SNHLY, FYNNEI. V gave up 6 bases and J gave up 4 bases; unmatched junction bases: 7. This CDR3 comprises 14 residues. The CDR3 region is CASRRETGVETQYF. In nucleotides, the CDR3 is TGTGCCAGCAGGAGGGAGACAGGGGTAGAGACCCAGTACTTC.

The V gene is TRBV7-2, the J gene TRBJ2-7; 14 nucleotides align to TRBD2. V lost 4 bases, J lost 2 bases, and 1 base stayed unmatched. Germline CDR1 is SGHTA and CDR2 is FQGNSA. This CDR3 is 15 amino acids long. The CDR3 is CASSSTSGGAYEQYF. The CDR3 DNA reads TGTGCCAGCAGCTCGACTAGCGGGGGGGCCTACGAGCAGTACTTC.

The chain is built from TRBV30 and TRBJ2-5; D unresolved. The ends were cut back, 1 base at V and 5 bases at J, with 5 bases in the middle. The CDR3 length is 11 residues. Per germline, CDR1 GTSNPN and CDR2 SVGIG (reference sequence). In DNA form, the CDR3 reads TGTGCCTGGAGTGACCTGGAGACCCAGTACTTC. This sequence encodes CAWSDLETQYF. Complete variable domain (other parts from reference TRBV30 and TRBJ2-5): SQTIHQWPATLVQPVGSPLSLECTVEGTSNPNLYWYRQAAGRGLQLLFYSVGIGQISSEVPQNLSASRPQDRQFILSSKKLLLSDSGFYLCAWSDLETQYFGPGTRLLVL.

V gene TRBV29-1 combines with J gene TRBJ2-6; the D is unclear. Germline CDR1 and CDR2: SQVTM and ANQGSEA. The CDR3 sequence is 14 residues long. The V gene lost 6 bases and the J gene lost 0 bases, with 9 bases spanning the gap. CDR3 region: CSVRTDSGANVLTF. The CDR3 region has the DNA TGCAGCGTACGAACCGACTCTGGGGCCAACGTCCTGACTTTC.

The table lists this clone with a few counts. J is TRBJ2-5 and V is TRBV15; 8 bases fit TRBD2. J was trimmed by 2 bases and V by 11 bases; bases with no gene match: 16. Germline lookup yields CDR1 LNHNV and CDR2 YYDKDF (reference sequence). The CDR3 loop spans 16 amino acids. CDR3: CALRSLAGNLQETQYF. CDR3 bases: TGTGCCCTCCGAAGCCTAGCGGGTAACCTGCAAGAGACCCAGTACTTC. The whole variable domain, filled in from reference TRBV15 and TRBJ2-5, reads DAMVIQNPRYQVTQFGKPVTLSCSQTLNHNVMYWYQQKSSQAPKLLFHYYDKDFNNEADTPDNFQSRRPNTSFCFLDIRSPGLGDTAMYLCALRSLAGNLQETQYFGPGTRLLVL.

This chain links TRBV30 with TRBJ2-1, with D hard to call. V was pared by 2 bases and J by 6 bases, with 8 bases between. The CDR3 runs 12 residues. Germline assignment: CDR1 GTSNPN and CDR2 SVGIG (reference sequence). CDR3 region: CAWSSIGNEQFF. CDR3 bases: TGTGCCTGGAGTTCAATCGGCAATGAGCAGTTCTTC. Drawing the rest from reference TRBV30 and TRBJ2-1, the complete variable domain is SQTIHQWPATLVQPVGSPLSLECTVEGTSNPNLYWYRQAAGRGLQLLFYSVGIGQISSEVPQNLSASRPQDRQFILSSKKLLLSDSGFYLCAWSSIGNEQFFGPGTRLTVL.

The rearrangement links TRBV2 to TRBJ2-7, with 10 bases lining up with TRBD1. This CDR3 region has 13 residues. Losses at the gene ends were 8 bases for V and 5 bases for J; bases not matched to a gene: 6. Per germline, CDR1 SNHLY and CDR2 FYNNEI. CDR3 DNA sequence: TGTGCCAGCGGATGGGACAGGGGCGACGAGCAGTACTTC. Protein: CASGWDRGDEQYF.

This clone has a handful of counts. The genes are TRBV11-3 and TRBJ2-7; 12 bases agree with TRBD2. The CDR3 spans 14 residues. Germline-derived CDR1 and CDR2 are SGHNT and YENEEA. V shed 4 bases, J shed 6 bases, and the junction held 4 bases outside the gene matches. The CDR3 region is CASSSKLAGGEQYF. CDR3 sequence (DNA): TGTGCCAGCAGCTCAAAACTAGCGGGAGGCGAGCAGTACTTC.

This rearrangement joins TRBV5-4 to TRBJ1-1; the match to TRBD1 covers 10 bases. Losses at the gene ends were 6 bases for V and 5 bases for J; bases not matched to a gene: 7. The CDR3 runs 14 residues. Germline CDR1 reads SGHNT; CDR2 reads YYREEE (reference sequence). The CDR3 sequence: CASNPDRGSTEAFF. DNA for the CDR3: TGTGCCAGCAACCCGGACAGGGGGAGTACTGAAGCTTTCTTT.

The chain joins TRBV30 to TRBJ2-7; the D gene is possibly TRBD1 (5 bases). The germline CDR1 and CDR2 sequences are GTSNPN and SVGIG (reference sequence). V was clipped by 0 bases and J by 3 bases, with 12 bases between them. This CDR3 is built from 14 residues. CDR3 nucleotide sequence: TGTGCCTGGAGTGTAGGTGGACACTTCTACGAGCAGTACTTC. Protein product: CAWSVGGHFYEQYF.

The chain is built from TRBV7-3 and TRBJ2-2; 11 bases agree with TRBD2. The CDR3 has 15 amino acids. Losses at the gene ends were 5 bases for V and 6 bases for J; bases not matched to a gene: 5. Per germline, CDR1 SGHTA and CDR2 FQGTGA. The CDR3: CASSPGTSGPGELFF. The CDR3 region has the DNA TGTGCCAGCAGCCCCGGGACTAGCGGACCCGGGGAGCTGTTTTTT.

CDR3 sequence (DNA): TGTGCCAGCAGCTTGGGGGGGATTTCCTATGAGCAGTTCTTC. This encodes CASSLGGISYEQFF. This chain joins TRBV5-6 and TRBJ2-1; D possibly matches TRBD1 or TRBD2 (5 bases each). In germline, CDR1 is SGHDT, CDR2 YYEEEE. The CDR3 runs 14 residues. V was clipped by 0 bases and J by 8 bases, with 12 bases between them.

V gene TRBV7-8 combines with J gene TRBJ1-6; D unclear. V lost 5 bases, J lost 8 bases, and 10 bases lay in between. Germline V gene data show CDR1 as SGHVS and CDR2 as FQNEAQ. This CDR3 region has 13 residues. The CDR3, as DNA: TGTGCCAGCAGCCTAGGGTGGGATTCACCCCTCCACTTT. The encoded protein is CASSLGWDSPLHF.

The chain employs TRBV19 and TRBJ2-7; 7 nucleotides agree with TRBD1. V lost 5 bases and J lost 2; bases outside the gene matches: 12. Germline values: CDR1 LNHDA, CDR2 SQIVND (reference sequence). This CDR3 has 16 amino acids. The CDR3 sequence is CASSALGTDGAYEQYF. The CDR3 coding sequence is TGTGCCAGTAGTGCCCTCGGGACAGACGGAGCCTACGAGCAGTACTTC. Full variable domain (remainder filled in from reference TRBV19 and TRBJ2-7): DGGITQSPKYLFRKEGQNVTLSCEQNLNHDAMYWYRQDPGQGLRLIYYSQIVNDFQKGDIAEGYSVSREKKESFPLTVTSAQKNPTAFYLCASSALGTDGAYEQYFGPGTRLTVT.

The chain employs TRBV19 and TRBJ1-2, with D perhaps TRBD1 (5 bases). V was pared by 6 bases and J by 2 bases, with 13 bases between. Germline CDR1 LNHDA, CDR2 SQIVND (reference sequence). The CDR3 runs 14 residues. The CDR3 loop is CASRGRGENYGYTF. CDR3 in DNA: TGTGCCAGTAGGGGTCGGGGGGAGAACTATGGCTACACCTTC. The whole variable domain, filled in from reference TRBV19 and TRBJ1-2, reads DGGITQSPKYLFRKEGQNVTLSCEQNLNHDAMYWYRQDPGQGLRLIYYSQIVNDFQKGDIAEGYSVSREKKESFPLTVTSAQKNPTAFYLCASRGRGENYGYTFGSGTRLTVV.

The rearrangement uses TRBV29-1 and TRBJ1-3; 9 bases are shared with TRBD1. The V and J ends lost 7 bases and 4 bases, in that order; junction bases with no gene match: 8. CDR3 length: 14 residues. Per germline, CDR1 SQVTM and CDR2 ANQGSEA. The CDR3 bases are TGCAGCGCCCGACCGGGACAGGGAGGAAACACCATATATTTT. This codes for CSARPGQGGNTIYF.

The chain is built from TRBV19 and TRBJ2-7; 11 positions agree with TRBD1. The length of the CDR3 is 15 residues. Germline V lookup: CDR1 LNHDA, CDR2 SQIVND (reference sequence). V trimming: 3 bases; J trimming: 2 bases; junction bases outside the gene matches: 3. The chain's CDR3 is CASSMWDRGAYEQYF. In DNA form, the CDR3 reads TGTGCCAGTAGTATGTGGGACAGGGGGGCCTACGAGCAGTACTTC.

This chain uses TRBV2 with TRBJ2-1; D gene ambiguous. The CDR3 has 12 residues. Germline V gene lookup returns CDR1 SNHLY and CDR2 FYNNEI. Trimming removed 8 bases at V and 5 bases at J, with 10 bases between. DNA for the CDR3: TGTGCCAGCTCTAGATGGGACAATGAGCAGTTCTTC. Protein: CASSRWDNEQFF.

The gene calls are TRBV2 and TRBJ2-5; weak D call: TRBD2 (6 bases). Trimming left V 1 base short and J 1 base short, with 13 bases between. The CDR3 is 16 amino acids. CDR1 and CDR2 (germline): SNHLY, FYNNEI. The chain's CDR3 is CASSEGALGLQETQYF. CDR3 DNA sequence: TGTGCCAGCAGTGAAGGGGCCTTGGGACTCCAAGAGACCCAGTACTTC.

This clone was recorded a few times. The chain combines TRBV30 with TRBJ2-2; no firm D call. Germline V gene lookup returns CDR1 GTSNPN and CDR2 SVGIG (reference sequence). Trimming stripped 2 bases from V and 4 bases from J, with 11 bases between. This CDR3 comprises 14 residues. The CDR3 spells CAWSIGRITGELFF. The CDR3 DNA reads TGTGCCTGGAGTATTGGCAGAATCACCGGGGAGCTGTTTTTT. The whole variable domain, remainder taken from reference TRBV30 and TRBJ2-2, is SQTIHQWPATLVQPVGSPLSLECTVEGTSNPNLYWYRQAAGRGLQLLFYSVGIGQISSEVPQNLSASRPQDRQFILSSKKLLLSDSGFYLCAWSIGRITGELFFGEGSRLTVL.

The J gene is TRBJ2-7, the V gene TRBV7-8; possibly TRBD1 for D (7 bases). The germline V gene has CDR1 SGHVS and CDR2 FQNEAQ. V was trimmed by 5 bases and J by 6 bases, leaving 14 bases between them. The CDR3 contains 13 residues. The CDR3 coding sequence is TGTGCCAGCAGCCCACGGCAGGGGGGCGAGCAGTACTTC. Amino acids: CASSPRQGGEQYF.

The chain joins TRBV27 to TRBJ1-5; tentatively, D is TRBD1 (6 bases). The germline V gene encodes CDR1 MNHEY and CDR2 SMNVEV (reference sequence). Deletions cut 2 bases from V and 0 bases from J, with 11 bases between. This CDR3 region has 16 residues. In DNA, the CDR3 is TGTGCCAGCAGTTTAGGGGGACACTTTAGCAATCAGCCCCAGCATTTT. It encodes CASSLGGHFSNQPQHF.

The chain links TRBV2 to TRBJ2-3, with 10 bases aligning to TRBD2. Trimming took 6 bases from V and 4 from J; bases not matched to a gene: 7. This CDR3 is built from 15 residues. CDR1 SNHLY and CDR2 FYNNEI come from the germline V gene. The CDR3 region is CASSYLAGVSDTQYF. The CDR3 DNA reads TGTGCCAGCAGCTATCTAGCGGGAGTCTCAGATACGCAGTATTTT.

The chain carries TRBV10-3 and TRBJ1-1; D unresolved. The CDR3 runs to 15 residues. V dropped 0 bases and J dropped 0 bases, with 8 bases sitting between them. The germline CDR1 and CDR2 sequences are ENHRY and SYGVKD. CDR3 nucleotides: TGTGCCATCAGTGAGTCTCAGGACCTGAACACTGAAGCTTTCTTT. Its translation: CAISESQDLNTEAFF.

This clone was counted a few times. The CDR3 protein is CASSQTGLGGYTF. The CDR3 coding sequence is TGTGCCAGTAGCCAAACAGGGCTTGGTGGCTACACCTTC. The gene calls are TRBV19 and TRBJ1-2; possibly TRBD1 for D (6 bases). The CDR3 is 13 amino acids. CDR1 and CDR2 from the germline V gene are LNHDA and SQIVND (reference sequence). Trimming cost V 6 bases and J 7 bases, with 15 bases left between them.

V is TRBV23-1 and J is TRBJ2-7; 10 bases agree with TRBD1. TRBV23-1 is an ORF, with its function uncertain. The junction had 14 bases not matched to a gene; V was cut back by 6 bases and J by 6 bases. The CDR3 is 16 amino acids. The CDR3 DNA is TGCGCCAGCAGATTGACAGGGGGCGCTCCCGCCGGCGAGCAGTACTTC. It yields the protein CASRLTGGAPAGEQYF.

The sample holds one count of this clone. This rearrangement joins TRBV4-3 to TRBJ1-4, with D possibly TRBD1 on 6 matching bases. Trimming left V 1 base short and J 6 bases short, with 21 bases between. This CDR3 is built from 18 residues. Germline-derived CDR1 and CDR2 are LGHNA and YSLEER. The CDR3 region has the DNA TGCGCCAGCAGCCAAGTGGGGCGAGGCAGGGGAGGAGATGAAAAACTGTTTTTT. Translation gives CASSQVGRGRGGDEKLFF.

This clone has more than one count but fewer than ten. The genes are TRBV21-1 and TRBJ1-5. TRBV21-1 is designated a pseudogene. The CDR3 consists of 17 residues. The chain's CDR3 is CASSRGTLPWGNQPQHF. The DNA for the CDR3 is TGTGCCAGCAGCCGAGGGACCCTCCCCTGGGGCAATCAGCCCCAGCATTTT.